This T cell receptor (beta chain) derives from a study of cytomegalovirus exposure and HLA in healthy donors (dated by TCRdb to 2017 to 2019). In terms of the full investigation: In an earlier analysis of approximately 500 of the donors, 250 to 350 Gb of sequence data and approximately 100 million unique TCR beta sequences from about 179 million T cells were reported. An early release covering roughly 600 HLA-typed donors comprised about 300 gigabases of sequencing data and tens of millions of unique TCR sequences. Among the roughly 430 genotyped donors, around 79% belonged to the genetic ancestry cluster associated with self-reported Caucasian donors. The aim of the study was to test whether cataloging public T cell receptors could identify signatures of past pathogen exposure. Using immunosequencing, the study profiled T cell repertoires from 550 to 750 subjects and related those repertoires to cytomegalovirus serostatus. Along with the approximately 700-subject first cohort, a separate validation cohort of 120 different subjects was used. To predict cytomegalovirus infection status, the study combined high-throughput TCR immunosequencing, statistical association of individual TCRs with disease status, and machine learning. A later analysis re-examined previously published TCR beta repertoires from more than 650 donors and added high-resolution HLA genotyping to investigate patterns of TCR occurrence. The later analysis used no new phenotypic data to find candidate immune exposures, relying instead on TCR beta sequences and their occurrence across donors. An earlier analysis of approximately 500 of the donors applied high-throughput TCR beta sequencing to assess whether each TCR beta V gene segment acted as functional or pseudogenic. Donor age, sex, ethnicity and CMV serostatus were collected together with the repertoire data. A later genetic analysis took genome-wide SNP genotypes for about three fifths of the roughly 670 donors and used that subset as a discovery cohort. Every repertoire in the discovery cohort had been generated on one and the same sequencing platform. HLA typing included class I and class II loci at four-digit resolution. Typing coverage varied by locus: roughly 629-630 donors for A, B, C, DRB1 and DQB1; under 550 for DQA1; over 600 for DPA1; roughly 450 for DPB1. About 5 DR-DQ haplotypes were handled as single units for association and clustering, since linkage in the cohort was strong. Among about 360 genotyped donors of the cohort, an average of approximately 240,000 unique TCR beta nucleotide sequences were sequenced per donor, roughly a sixth of them non-productive. Results the study describes overall, beyond this receptor: When HLA alleles, especially DR and DQ, strongly co-occurred, TCR associations were difficult to assign to individual alleles. In a later genetic analysis, a missense DCLRE1C variant was associated with V-gene and J-gene trimming of TCR beta chains, and the association was replicated in an independent cohort. A cluster of highly shared sequence variants was judged likely to represent a technical artifact of the sequencing pipeline. In a later analysis, 15,000 to 20,000 TCR beta sequences were associated with specific HLA alleles at a false discovery rate of 0.05. An earlier analysis of approximately 530 of the donors showed that most TCR beta V segments appeared in productive rearrangements either about 87% or about 30% of the time, which broadly matched IMGT annotations. Linkage disequilibrium might explain the correlated functional status among segregating V segments, but an unknown experimental factor could not be excluded. According to a later analysis, parvovirus B19, influenza, CMV and Epstein-Barr virus appeared linked to several top co-occurrence clusters. A few of the identified cytomegalovirus-associated TCR beta chains were confirmed in vitro to be specific for cytomegalovirus antigens. The authors suggested that the approach could potentially be extended to other disease states and immunological phenotypes. According to a later genetic analysis, donors in an Asian-associated ancestry cluster had fewer N-insertions in productive TCRs than the roughly 660-donor mean. A further reported finding was that TCR beta sequences accurately predicted the HLA-A and HLA-B alleles for most subjects in the first cohort. Most CMV-associated TCR beta chains appeared to be HLA-restricted in a later analysis, and the HLA associations seemed to be driven largely by CMV exposure. HLA typing was unavailable for some donors at each locus, so association tests used only the typed subset. The classifier was reported to diagnose cytomegalovirus status with high specificity and sensitivity in both the original and validation cohorts. Only TCR beta chains were sequenced in this cohort, and the absence of alpha or paired-chain data limited detectable features. Some IMGT-functional V segments, including TRBV6-2 and TRBV6-3, could not be told apart with the 87-base-pair reads, so those segments were excluded. CMV serostatus was the only immune exposure information available for the cohort. The study gave a list of 150 to 200 TCR beta chains associated with cytomegalovirus. In a later analysis, HLA-associated TCR beta chains showed more clonal expansion and lower generation probabilities than non-associated chains that were equally common. The presence/absence analyses assumed that sequencing depth was roughly uniform across donors, and that assumption may not be true. In a later analysis, TCR association rates were found to vary across HLA loci, with the most associated TCRs seen for DRB1 alleles and the fewest for HLA-C alleles. Across donors, most TCR sequences were observed very rarely, whereas some public TCRs were present in many individuals. Fewer than 20 rarely observed V segments, including chromosome 9 orphons, were excluded from the earlier analysis of 550 to 700 of the donors because counts were too low.

Relative to germline, V is 0 bases shorter and J is 4 bases shorter, with 9 bases between their ends. Including the terminal cysteine and phenylalanine, the CDR3 comprises 14 residues. Just the 42-base CDR3 DNA is kept, in frame starting at base 1. CDR1 and CDR2 are read off the germline V gene (reference sequence) as LNHNV and YYDKDF. In total, roughly 670 healthy bone marrow donors made up the cohort. Cohort members were all nominally healthy when sampled, although unrecorded immune exposures were likely present. The donor tested CMV seronegative, placing the donor among the 352 seronegative members of the cohort. Each donor provided a peripheral blood sample, and peripheral blood mononuclear cells were used for TCR beta sequencing. Genomic DNA was extracted from the blood cell samples with the Qiagen DNeasy Blood Extraction Kit. As regards this clone: This clone's antigen is unknown. No base quality information exists; no much larger clone differs at one position.

Library creation used the immunoSEQ multiplex PCR assay. The multiplex PCR relied on a mix of 60 forward primers for TCR Vbeta segments and 13 reverse primers for TCR Jbeta segments. The CDR3 region of rearranged TCR beta genes was amplified from genomic DNA with a multiplex PCR assay. Amplified TCR beta libraries were sequenced as 87-base-pair reads on the Illumina HiSeq System. The authors' pipeline ran thus. Across the 600 to 700 repertoires, a later analysis counted 60 million to 90 million unique TCR beta chains, around 11 million of which were shared by at least two donors. Raw reads were error-corrected and collapsed into unique sequences by a nearest-neighbor algorithm in which closely related sequences were merged to remove PCR and sequencing errors. To assign V, D and J gene segments, CDR3 sequences were aligned to IMGT reference sequences. Each retained sequence needed at least a six-nucleotide match to both a V gene segment and a J gene segment. A rearrangement was called productive if the CDR3 had no stop codons and remained in frame with V and J, and every other rearrangement was called non-productive. CDR3 was defined by IMGT convention, running from the second conserved V-encoded cysteine to the conserved J-encoded phenylalanine. The earlier analysis of approximately 590 of the donors excluded any sequence lacking an unambiguous match to a single V gene segment. An earlier analysis of under 750 of the donors called V segments functional above 56.7% productive rearrangements and segregating when the between-donor standard deviation exceeded 5%. A statistical classification framework was built for diagnosing cytomegalovirus status from the catalog of TCR beta chain sequences. In a later analysis, V and J genes were assigned by comparing TCR nucleotide sequences against IMGT/GENE-DB human TR gene sequences. Using the TCRdist pipeline, a later analysis assigned CDR3 sequences along with most-parsimonious VDJ recombination scenarios. In a later analysis, each TCR beta chain was defined by its CDR3 amino acid sequence together with its V-gene family, and reads without a unique V-gene family were excluded. In a later analysis, around 650 highly shared, low-generation-probability nucleotide sequences were removed to address suspected cross-contamination and a sequencing artifact. For each public chain, a later analysis derived a clonal expansion index from normalized ranks of inferred template counts within each repertoire. In a later analysis, generation probabilities were computed with a VDJ recombination model fitted to out-of-frame rearrangements, and the resulting probabilities were checked against IGoR. Hypergeometric tests were used in a later analysis to score TCR-TCR, TCR-HLA and TCR-CMV co-occurrence, with a repertoire-size bias correction applied to the TCR pairs. False discovery rates were estimated in a later analysis by permuting HLA or CMV assignments 20 times. In a later analysis, co-occurring TCRs were grouped using DBSCAN, with TCRdist sequence similarity added in when clustering inside HLA-allele-positive subsets. Repertoires with fewer than 30,000 or more than 120,000 public chains were left out of co-occurrence clustering, as were five repertoires with anomalous nucleotide sharing. Held by TCRdb, this immuneACCESS table contains in-frame sequences only and omits some clones. Under half of the omission traces to an unresolved V gene where checked; the cause of the rest is unknown. Clone size and V and J calls were adopted from that table, with D and trimming inferred from the DNA. Recorded for this sample are around 58,000 clones; roughly 77% of them occurred a single time. Less than 3% of the sample rests with the top ten.

This receptor was identified in a female donor in good health and CMV-seronegative. The rearrangement combines TRBV15 with TRBJ2-5; matching of 5 bases hints at TRBD2 as the D gene. Input material: PBMCs. CDR3 region: CATSRDSVRETQYF. The nucleotide sequence is TGTGCCACCAGCAGAGATAGCGTTAGAGAGACCCAGTACTTC. Reference TRBV15 and TRBJ2-5 genes cover what lies past the CDR3, so the full variable domain is DAMVIQNPRYQVTQFGKPVTLSCSQTLNHNVMYWYQQKSSQAPKLLFHYYDKDFNNEADTPDNFQSRRPNTSFCFLDIRSPGLGDTAMYLCATSRDSVRETQYFGPGTRLLVL.